The clone carrying this TCR beta chain was seen many times. Its antigen is not identified. Mismatch with germline at one junction end may stem from a read error. This sample was included in a study of T cells in Graves' hyperthyroidism and ophthalmopathy. General study points: Blood also held most thyroid clonotypes expanded beyond 0.001.

Germline V gene sequence: CDR1 MDHEN, CDR2 SYDVKM. CDR3 length: 14 residues. Amplification of TCR beta CDR3 regions was performed using RNA transcripts as template. The HTBI primer set drove a first-round RT-PCR of the TCR CDR3. MiXCR, applied by TCRdb to the multiplex PCR reads, yields one record per CDR3 protein. The profile shows about 47,000 distinct CDR3 sequences, approximately 53% of them singletons. Stable hyperthyroidism: no ophthalmopathy progression over 18 months of follow-up. Sequencing used peripheral blood or thyroid tissue (not recorded which). The receptor comes from a young man with Graves' hyperthyroidism. This rearrangement joins TRBV28 to TRBJ2-5; no definite D call. As DNA, the CDR3 is TGTGCCAGCAGTGTACCGGTGGGAATGGAGATCCAGTACTTC. This sequence encodes CASSVPVGMEIQYF.